This TCR beta chain is from a study of response to subunit inactivated influenza vaccine (dated by TCRdb to between 2018 and 2020). In terms of the full investigation: Deep quantitative T cell receptor repertoire profiling was used in the study to track responses to a trivalent subunit inactivated influenza vaccine. Overall study outcomes, separate from this receptor: The authors proposed that each seasonal influenza vaccination may bring in only a limited number of new T cells.

Libraries were made using RT-PCR. Sequencing instrument: Illumina HiSeq 2500. TCRdb itself trimmed the public reads at Q25 with fastp, ran MiXCR and retained productive beta chains. Each entry merges the rows of one CDR3 protein and shows their most common DNA and genes. In this sample the table shows roughly 700,000 distinct CDR3 sequences, around 13% of which occur a single time. Clones ranked in the top ten supply 5.5% to 7% of the sample. Trimming costs V 4 bases and J 2 bases, and their ends lie 11 bases apart. The CDR3 contains 14 residues, cysteine and phenylalanine counted. The sequence is cut down to CDR3 DNA, 42 bases in frame from base 1. CDR1 and CDR2, looked up from the germline V gene, are SGHRS and YFSETQ. In its sample, this clonotype was seen a few times. Its antigen is currently not known. No base quality information exists; no much larger clone differs at one position.

The clonotype comes from a man in his forties or fifties who received an inactivated influenza vaccine. Donor details come from another sample of the same person, matched by shared clones. This chain joins TRBV5-1 to TRBJ2-3, with the D gene not clear enough to name. Sequencing used PBMCs from blood, obtained 14 days before vaccination. This receptor has the CDR3 CASSADSPTDTQYF. In nucleotides, the sequence is TGCGCCAGCAGCGCCGACTCTCCCACAGATACGCAGTATTTT.